These 8 T cell receptor beta chains were all obtained from the same sample, sequenced in a study of neurological immune-mediated disorders. One entry per CDR3 protein results from TCRdb running MiXCR on the 5' RACE reads. Here the sample spans under 45,000 distinct CDR3 sequences, about 15% being singletons. The specimen sequenced was CD4+ T cells from blood. The receptors were gathered from a woman aged 60 to 75 with HTLV-1-associated myelopathy (HAM/TSP).

A few counts support this clonotype. This chain joins TRBV7-2 and TRBJ1-5; D remains ambiguous. Germline assignment: CDR1 SGHTA and CDR2 FQGNSA. The CDR3 consists of 15 residues. V gave up 1 base and J gave up 1 base, with 8 bases separating them. The CDR3 coding sequence is TGTGCCAGCAGCTTAGGTGGTGGGAGCAATCAGCCCCAGCATTTT. Its translation is CASSLGGGSNQPQHF.

This clonotype was recorded many times. The rearrangement joins TRBV7-9 to TRBJ2-1; 9 bases match TRBD2. Germline V CDR1 and CDR2: SEHNR, FQNEAQ (reference sequence). This CDR3 region has 18 residues. The V segment lost 4 bases and the J segment 0 bases; nucleotides outside the gene matches: 10. The CDR3 is CASSSRLADRSSYNEQFF. The CDR3 DNA reads TGTGCCAGCAGCTCGCGACTAGCGGATCGTAGCTCCTACAATGAGCAGTTCTTC. The whole variable domain, filled in from reference TRBV7-9 and TRBJ2-1, reads DTGVSQNPRHKITKRGQNVTFRCDPISEHNRLYWYRQTLGQGPEFLTYFQNEAQLEKSRLLSDRFSAERPKGSFSTLEIQRTEQGDSAMYLCASSSRLADRSSYNEQFFGPGTRLTVL.

This clonotype has a count of ten or more. V and J are TRBV10-3 and TRBJ1-2; 8 nucleotides line up with TRBD1. V was clipped by 6 bases and J by 3 bases; unmatched bases: 6. The germline V gene encodes CDR1 ENHRY and CDR2 SYGVKD. The CDR3 totals 14 residues. CDR3 sequence reads: CAIRDGQGDYGYTF. CDR3 DNA sequence: TGTGCCATCAGAGATGGACAGGGAGACTATGGCTACACCTTC.

This clonotype has ten or more counts. The chain links TRBV10-3 to TRBJ2-7; weak D call: TRBD1 (6 bases). Trimming removed 1 base at V and 5 bases at J, with 12 bases between. The CDR3 totals 14 residues. In germline, CDR1 is ENHRY, CDR2 SYGVKD. The CDR3 is CAISELQGSHEQYF. CDR3 in DNA: TGTGCCATCAGTGAGTTACAGGGTAGCCACGAGCAGTACTTC.

The chain links TRBV12-3 or TRBV12-4 to TRBJ1-6, with no clear D. CDR3 length: 12 residues. V shed 8 bases and J shed 7 bases, with 9 bases lying between them. The CDR3 nucleotides read TGTGCCAGCGGTTCACACAATTCACCCCTCCACTTT. It yields the protein CASGSHNSPLHF.

Worth noting for this clonotype: Its ends do not fully match the called genes, so a read error is possible. The chain employs TRBV20-1 and TRBJ2-1; tentatively, D is TRBD1 (6 bases). The CDR3 has 12 amino acids. Per the germline V gene, CDR1 is DFQATT and CDR2 is SNEGSKA (reference sequence). CDR3 residues: CIARLGANEQFF. DNA for the CDR3: TGCATTGCTAGGCTGGGGGCAAATGAGCAGTTCTTC.

The sample holds many counts of this clonotype. V and J are TRBV6-5 and TRBJ2-7; tentatively, D is TRBD2 (7 bases). Trimming cost V 11 bases and J 2 bases, with 13 bases left between them. Looked up from germline, CDR1 is MNHEY and CDR2 is SVGAGI. The CDR3 spans 12 residues. In DNA, the CDR3 is TGTGCCGGGAGGGGGGAGCCCTACGAGCAGTACTTC. Translating gives CAGRGEPYEQYF.

This clonotype was found many times. The gene calls are TRBV5-1 and TRBJ1-1, with D hard to call. V was trimmed by 0 bases and J by 4 bases, leaving 13 bases between them. Germline V CDR1 and CDR2: SGHRS, YFSETQ. There are 15 residues in the CDR3. CDR3 nucleotides: TGCGCCAGCAGCTTGGAGCGGGGAGTGAGCACTGAAGCTTTCTTT. It translates to CASSLERGVSTEAFF.